These 3 T cell receptor beta chains originate from one sample sequenced in a study of blood T cell repertoires in COVID-19. Using immunoSEQ multiplex PCR, the repertoire was profiled, and TCRdb retains in-frame clones only, with some absent. The sample has about 170,000 clones; 79% are singletons. Sequencing input: PBMCs or T cells enriched from blood (not recorded which). These receptor sequences come from an older woman in a cohort exposed to, infected with or recovered from COVID-19 (not recorded which).

Regarding this clone: Additional DNA sequences in this sample encode the identical CDR3. V and J are TRBV18 and TRBJ1-1; no definite D call. The CDR3 consists of 14 residues. The V gene's germline CDR1 is KGHSH and CDR2 LQKENI. Trimming took off 3 bases at V and 2 bases at J, with 10 bases between the two ends. Written as DNA, the CDR3 is TGTGCCAGCTCACCCCCCAGCGTAAACACTGAAGCTTTCTTT. Translation: CASSPPSVNTEAFF.

The chain employs TRBV6-1 and TRBJ1-2; 11 bases agree with TRBD1. The CDR3 covers 16 residues. Germline V CDR1 and CDR2: MNHNS, SASEGT. With 4 bases clipped from V and 3 bases from J, the junction kept 7 bases outside the gene matches. CDR3 sequence: CASSGGQGGFDYGYTF. The CDR3, as DNA: TGTGCCAGCAGTGGGGGACAGGGGGGCTTCGACTATGGCTACACCTTC.

This clone was detected once. This chain connects TRBV18 to TRBJ2-7; the D gene is possibly TRBD1 (7 bases). The V gene lost 3 bases and the J gene lost 5 bases, with 14 bases spanning the gap. The CDR3 length is 14 residues. Germline assignment: CDR1 KGHSH and CDR2 LQKENI. The DNA of the CDR3 is TGTGCCAGCTCACCGCCAGGGGGGTTCAACGAGCAGTACTTC. Encoded protein: CASSPPGGFNEQYF.